This T cell receptor beta chain was recorded in a study of cytomegalovirus exposure and HLA in healthy donors. Study-level results: Later genetic work tied a missense DCLRE1C variant to beta-chain V and J trimming. Sequencing likely generated an artifact that appeared as a cluster of highly shared sequence variants.

Trimming shortened V by 6 bases and J by 0 bases, and 2 bases separated the two germline ends. CDR3 size: 10 residues. Germline lookup yields CDR1 SQVTM and CDR2 ANQGSEA. The PCR was carried out with 60 Vbeta primers and 13 Jbeta primers. Sequencing was performed with immunoSEQ multiplex PCR; in TCRdb, only in-frame clones are kept and a portion is missing. This table holds just over 150,000 clones, 80% found once. This clone was seen just once. Its antigen is unidentified. The rearrangement uses TRBV29-1 and TRBJ1-1; D is ambiguous. The sequence derives from a male donor in good health and CMV-seropositive. The sample was PBMCs. The CDR3 sequence: CSVMNTEAFF. Here the CDR3 DNA reads TGCAGCGTCATGAACACTGAAGCTTTCTTT.